A single sample gave rise to the 19 T cell receptor beta chains below, sequenced in a study of vaccination and CD4 T cells after COVID-19. Stated treatment: approximately nine-day PBMC culture with coronavirus spike peptide pools or control peptides (ViraFEST assay). Sequence data for DNA of cultured CD4+ T cells were generated by the Oncomine TCR Beta short-read assay. TCRdb itself ran the PCR reads through MiXCR, one entry per CDR3 protein. The sample lists about 4,000 distinct CDR3 sequences; 15% to 20% were seen once. Their antigens are not known. Source material: CD4+ T cells from blood, cultured in vitro. All receptors come from a human donor who had recovered from COVID-19.

This CDR3 reads CASSQDGVQFHGYTF. CDR3 coding DNA: TGCGCCAGCAGCCAAGATGGGGTGCAGTTCCATGGCTACACCTTC. The V and J genes are TRBV4-1 and TRBJ1-2; no definite D call. Between the trimmed V and J ends, which lost 0 bases and 6 bases, there was a span of 14 bases. The germline V gene encodes CDR1 MGHRA and CDR2 YSYEKL. The CDR3 length is 15 residues.

By share of the sample, this clonotype is medium-sized. The chain employs TRBV20-1 and TRBJ1-5; a weak D match, TRBD1 (5 bases). Germline V lookup: CDR1 DFQATT, CDR2 SNEGSKA (reference sequence). The CDR3 has 13 amino acids. The V gene lost 6 bases and the J gene lost 7 bases, with 16 bases spanning the gap. DNA for the CDR3: TGCAGTGCCACGAGGGGCGTCGGACAGCCCCAGCATTTT. It codes for CSATRGVGQPQHF.

The J gene is TRBJ1-4, the V gene TRBV7-8; the D is unclear. With 3 bases removed from V and 3 bases from J, the gap between germline ends came to 17 bases. Per germline, CDR1 SGHVS and CDR2 FQNEAQ. This CDR3 contains 17 residues. CDR3 sequence (DNA): TGTGCCAGCAGCTTGGTGGTTGGGGAGCCCGCTAATGAAAAACTGTTTTTT. Its protein product is CASSLVVGEPANEKLFF.

This clonotype is large within its sample. This chain uses TRBV20-1 with TRBJ1-2, with a tentative D call TRBD1 (6 bases). The CDR3 extends over 14 amino acids. The V end was cut by 1 base, the J end by 13 bases, with 22 bases between. In germline, CDR1 is DFQATT, CDR2 SNEGSKA (reference sequence). The CDR3 sequence is CSARGGPSSMASTF. CDR3 DNA: TGCAGTGCTAGAGGGGGGCCCTCCTCTATGGCTAGCACCTTC.

The CDR3 DNA is TGCGCCAGCAGCCTGGCAGAAAACTATGGCTACACCTTC. Amino acids: CASSLAENYGYTF. V and J are TRBV5-1 and TRBJ1-2; D gene ambiguous. V was shortened by 4 bases and J by 2 bases, with 9 bases between the two germline ends. The CDR3 is 13 amino acids. CDR1 and CDR2 (germline): SGHRS, YFSETQ.

The J gene is TRBJ2-7, the V gene TRBV12-3 or TRBV12-4; D unresolved. Trimming left V 1 base short and J 2 bases short, with 6 bases between. This CDR3 is built from 13 residues. CDR3 sequence (DNA): TGTGCCAGCAGTTTAGGTAGAACCTACGAGCAGTACTTC. Translated, it gives CASSLGRTYEQYF.

This sequence joins TRBV7-3 and TRBJ2-5, with 12 bases fitting TRBD1. J was trimmed by 4 bases and V by 2 bases; bases with no gene match: 8. The CDR3 runs 17 residues. Germline loops: CDR1 SGHTA, CDR2 FQGTGA. CDR3: CASSLRSGTGGVETQYF. CDR3 nucleotides: TGTGCCAGCAGCTTACGATCCGGGACAGGGGGCGTAGAGACCCAGTACTTC.

The table lists this clonotype with a few counts. V usage is TRBV5-8 and J usage is TRBJ1-1; D uncertain. The CDR3 covers 15 residues. V was trimmed by 9 bases and J by 6 bases, leaving 24 bases between them. The germline V gene has CDR1 SGHTS and CDR2 YDEGEE. The CDR3 loop reads CATPPLVGYRAEAFF. The CDR3 nucleotides read TGTGCCACCCCCCCCTTGGTCGGCTATCGGGCTGAAGCTTTCTTT.

This sequence joins TRBV20-1 and TRBJ2-5; 10 nucleotides line up with TRBD2. Germline-derived CDR1 and CDR2 are DFQATT and SNEGSKA (reference sequence). The V gene end was trimmed by 5 bases and the J gene end by 0 bases; junction bases not matched to a gene: 3. The CDR3 is made up of 14 amino acids. The CDR3: CSADSGGYQETQYF. The CDR3 nucleotides read TGCAGTGCTGATAGCGGGGGGTACCAAGAGACCCAGTACTTC.

Judged by abundance, this clonotype is medium-sized. The V call is TRBV7-3, the J call TRBJ1-1, with D perhaps matching TRBD1 (6 bases). The ends were cut back, 1 base at V and 6 bases at J, with 15 bases in the middle. The CDR3 is 15 residues long. Germline CDR1 SGHTA, CDR2 FQGTGA. The chain's CDR3 is CASSLSSGVGAEAFF. CDR3 coding DNA: TGTGCCAGCAGCTTAAGTTCAGGGGTAGGGGCTGAAGCTTTCTTT.

This chain joins TRBV6-1 and TRBJ2-5; 10 bases are shared with TRBD2. V lost 6 bases, J lost 6 bases, and 13 bases stayed unmatched. The CDR3 is 16 residues long. Germline-derived CDR1 and CDR2 are MNHNS and SASEGT. The CDR3 is CASSLLAGVSGKTQYF. CDR3 nucleotide sequence: TGTGCCAGCAGCCTTCTAGCGGGAGTCTCAGGGAAGACCCAGTACTTC.

By proportion, this clonotype is medium-sized (0.01 to 0.1%). V and J are TRBV7-8 and TRBJ2-2; D is uncertain. V was clipped by 0 bases and J by 2 bases, with 7 bases between them. The V gene's germline CDR1 is SGHVS and CDR2 FQNEAQ. CDR3 length equals 15 residues. CDR3 nucleotide sequence: TGTGCCAGCAGCTTAGCGGGCCGTAACACCGGGGAGCTGTTTTTT. This encodes CASSLAGRNTGELFF. Complete variable domain (other parts from reference TRBV7-8 and TRBJ2-2): GAGVSQSPRYKVAKRGQDVALRCDPISGHVSLFWYQQALGQGPEFLTYFQNEAQLDKSGLPSDRFFAERPEGSVSTLKIQRTQQEDSAVYLCASSLAGRNTGELFFGEGSRLTVL.

The chain links TRBV5-6 to TRBJ1-5; D is perhaps TRBD1 (6 bases). This CDR3 spans 18 amino acids. Trimming shortened V by 1 base and J by 0 bases, and 17 bases separated the two germline ends. Germline values: CDR1 SGHDT, CDR2 YYEEEE. This CDR3 reads CASSLSGGQLLSNQPQHF. The CDR3 coding sequence is TGTGCCAGCAGCTTGAGCGGTGGACAGTTACTTAGCAATCAGCCCCAGCATTTT.

This clonotype was picked up a small number of times. The chain is built from TRBV6-1 and TRBJ2-7; 9 bases match TRBD1. With V trimmed by 7 bases and J by 6 bases, 4 bases remained unmatched. Germline values: CDR1 MNHNS, CDR2 SASEGT. The CDR3 contains 12 residues. CDR3 region: CASTRTGVEQYF. The CDR3 bases are TGTGCCAGCACCCGGACAGGGGTCGAGCAGTACTTC.

Comment on this clonotype: One end of the junction fails to match germline, which may point to a read error. The chain couples TRBV24-1 to TRBJ2-7; unclear D gene. There are 16 residues in the CDR3. Germline CDR1 and CDR2: KGHDR and SFDVKD. The CDR3, as DNA: TGTGCCACCAGTGATTCTAAAACGTCCAGCTCCCACGAGCAGTACTTC. Protein product: CATSDSKTSSSHEQYF.

V gene TRBV21-1 combines with J gene TRBJ1-5; the D call TRBD1 from the table was never checked on the DNA. TRBV21-1 is tagged as a pseudogene. The CDR3 runs 14 residues. The chain's CDR3 is CASSKQQGKQPQHF. The DNA for the CDR3 is TGTGCCAGCAGCAAACAACAGGGGAAACAGCCCCAGCATTTT.

The sample holds a few counts of this clonotype. The chain is built from TRBV7-6 and TRBJ2-7; D remains unclear. Looked up from germline, CDR1 is SGHVS and CDR2 is FNYEAQ. The CDR3 sequence is 13 residues long. Trimming took off 0 bases at V and 2 bases at J, with 5 bases between the two ends. CDR3 loop: CASSLALAYEQYF. The CDR3 DNA is TGTGCCAGCAGCTTAGCTTTAGCCTACGAGCAGTACTTC.

The rearrangement uses TRBV7-9 and TRBJ2-7, with 10 bases aligning to TRBD2. This CDR3 has 16 residues. From germline, CDR1 is SEHNR and CDR2 FQNEAQ (reference sequence). Unmatched junction bases numbered 9, after V lost 1 base and J lost 6 bases. The CDR3 protein is CASSLVGAGGPLEQYF. The CDR3 nucleotides read TGTGCCAGCAGCTTAGTGGGAGCGGGGGGGCCCCTCGAGCAGTACTTC.

The CDR3 loop is CASSITGGVGSGNTIYF. As DNA, the CDR3 is TGTGCCAGCAGCATAACAGGGGGCGTAGGATCTGGAAACACCATATATTTT. This sequence joins TRBV6-1 and TRBJ1-3; 9 positions match TRBD1. Trimming removed 6 bases from V and 1 base from J; junction bases left unmatched: 10. The germline gives CDR1 MNHNS, CDR2 SASEGT. The CDR3 has 17 residues.